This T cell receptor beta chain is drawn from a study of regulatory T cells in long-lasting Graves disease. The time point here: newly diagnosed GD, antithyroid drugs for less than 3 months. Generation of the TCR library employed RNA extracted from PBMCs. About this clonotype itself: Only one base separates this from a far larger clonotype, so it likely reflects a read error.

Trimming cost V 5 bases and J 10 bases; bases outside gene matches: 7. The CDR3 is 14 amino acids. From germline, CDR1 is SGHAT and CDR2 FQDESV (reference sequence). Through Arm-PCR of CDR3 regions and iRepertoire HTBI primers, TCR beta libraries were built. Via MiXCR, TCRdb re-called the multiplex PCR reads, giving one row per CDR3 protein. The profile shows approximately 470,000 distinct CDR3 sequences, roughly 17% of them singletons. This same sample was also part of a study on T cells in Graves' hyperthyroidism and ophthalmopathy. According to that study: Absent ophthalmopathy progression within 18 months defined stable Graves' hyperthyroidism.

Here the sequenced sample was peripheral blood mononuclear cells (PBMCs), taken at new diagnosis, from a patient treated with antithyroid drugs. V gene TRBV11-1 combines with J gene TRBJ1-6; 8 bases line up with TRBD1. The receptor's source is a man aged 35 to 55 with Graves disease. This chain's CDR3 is CASSPQGANSPLHF. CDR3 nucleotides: TGTGCCAGCAGCCCCCAGGGGGCGAACTCACCCCTCCACTTT.